This TCR beta chain is drawn from a study of cytomegalovirus exposure and HLA in healthy donors. The PCR used 60 Vbeta and 13 Jbeta primers. Here immunoSEQ multiplex PCR was the method, and the copy in TCRdb shows in-frame clones only, minus some. The data show about 110,000 clones, roughly 70% seen once. As regards this clone: The antigen is unknown.

The junction had 0 bases not matched to a gene; V was cut back by 11 bases and J by 0 bases. Germline V lookup: CDR1 MNHNS, CDR2 SASEGT. This CDR3 is built from 13 residues. Findings and caveats of the study: On later analysis, the bulk of CMV-associated TCR beta chains appeared to be HLA-restricted. Earlier results showed most TCR beta V segments being productive about 90% or about 30% of the time.

The sample comprised PBMCs. This clonotype was obtained from a middle-aged man in good health and CMV-seropositive. The chain employs TRBV6-1 and TRBJ2-2, with 10 bases fitting TRBD1. The CDR3: CAGTGANTGELFF. For the CDR3, the DNA is TGTGCCGGGACAGGGGCGAACACCGGGGAGCTGTTTTTT.